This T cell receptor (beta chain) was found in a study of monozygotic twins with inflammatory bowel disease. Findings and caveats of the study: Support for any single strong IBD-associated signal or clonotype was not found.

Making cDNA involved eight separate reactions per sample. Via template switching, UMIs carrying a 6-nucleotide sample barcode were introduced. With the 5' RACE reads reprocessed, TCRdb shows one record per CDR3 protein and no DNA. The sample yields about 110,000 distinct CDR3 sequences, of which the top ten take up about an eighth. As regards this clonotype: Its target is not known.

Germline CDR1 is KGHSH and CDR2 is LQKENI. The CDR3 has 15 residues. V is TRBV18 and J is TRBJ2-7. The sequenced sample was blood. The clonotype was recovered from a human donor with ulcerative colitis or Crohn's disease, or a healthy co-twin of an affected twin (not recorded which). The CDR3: CASSPSDRSSYEQYF.